Listed here are 17 T cell receptor beta chains from one sample, sequenced in a study of blood T cell repertoires in COVID-19. The method was immunoSEQ multiplex PCR; TCRdb's version includes in-frame clones alone and lacks a portion of them. The sample has 95,000 to 150,000 clones, roughly 85% seen once. The sample taken for sequencing was peripheral blood. The receptors come from a human donor in a cohort sampled during active COVID-19.

V usage is TRBV18 and J usage is TRBJ2-7, with 7 bases fitting TRBD1. The CDR3 has 14 residues. Per germline, CDR1 KGHSH and CDR2 LQKENI. J gave up 4 bases and V 3 bases, and 6 bases lay outside the gene matches. The CDR3 DNA sequence: TGTGCCAGCTCACCCCCACAGGGGATTTACGAGCAGTACTTC. Translated: CASSPPQGIYEQYF. Combining the CDR3 with reference TRBV18 and TRBJ2-7 gives the whole variable domain NAGVMQNPRHLVRRRGQEARLRCSPMKGHSHVYWYRQLPEEGLKFMVYLQKENIIDESGMPKERFSAEFPKEGPSILRIQQVVRGDSAAYFCASSPPQGIYEQYFGPGTRLTVT.

V is TRBV15 and J is TRBJ2-3; the match to TRBD2 covers 8 bases. V dropped 3 bases and J dropped 4; count of bases not matched to a gene: 9. There are 16 residues in the CDR3. Per the germline V gene, CDR1 is LNHNV and CDR2 is YYDKDF (reference sequence). CDR3 loop: CATSSKSQRESDTQYF. CDR3 nucleotide sequence: TGTGCCACCAGCAGTAAGTCTCAGCGGGAGTCAGATACGCAGTATTTT.

The rearrangement joins TRBV3-1 (or the pseudogene TRBV3-2) to TRBJ2-5; possibly TRBD2 for D (6 bases). Germline V lookup: CDR1 LGHDT, CDR2 YNNKEL (reference sequence). CDR3 length: 15 amino acids. V gave up 4 bases and J gave up 4 bases, with 16 bases separating them. The CDR3 DNA reads as TGTGCCAGCAGCCGCCTAATCATGGGAGGAGAGACCCAGTACTTC. It translates to CASSRLIMGGETQYF.

Here the CDR3 reads CASSQGASNTGELFF. The CDR3, as DNA: TGTGCCAGCAGCCAGGGGGCTTCGAACACCGGGGAGCTGTTTTTT. J is TRBJ2-2 and V is TRBV3-1 (or the pseudogene TRBV3-2), with D maybe TRBD1 (6 bases). The CDR3 covers 15 residues. The V and J ends lost 3 bases and 0 bases respectively, with 8 bases between them. The germline V gene has CDR1 LGHDT and CDR2 YNNKEL (reference sequence).

This clone was recorded a few times. This chain links TRBV28 with TRBJ1-6, with 12 positions matching TRBD1. CDR1 is MDHEN and CDR2 is SYDVKM in the germline V gene. The trim removed 5 bases at V and 9 bases at J, leaving 11 bases unmatched. The CDR3 is 17 residues long. This CDR3 is CASSLWGTGGVGSPLHF. The DNA of the CDR3 is TGTGCCAGCAGTCTTTGGGGGACAGGGGGCGTGGGTTCACCCCTCCACTTT.

This sequence joins TRBV6-5 and TRBJ1-4, with 8 bases fitting TRBD1. Germline-derived CDR1 and CDR2 are MNHEY and SVGAGI. V gave up 6 bases and J gave up 5 bases; unmatched junction bases: 5. The CDR3 has 14 residues. CDR3 residues: CASRRTGTNEKLFF. The CDR3 DNA sequence: TGTGCCAGCAGACGGACAGGGACCAATGAAAAACTGTTTTTT.

The V gene is TRBV9, the J gene TRBJ1-1; no definite D call. CDR3 length: 14 amino acids. The germline V and J ends were trimmed by 3 bases and 0 bases, with 9 bases remaining between them. Germline V gene lookup returns CDR1 SGDLS and CDR2 YYNGEE. DNA of the CDR3: TGTGCCAGCAGCGCGATCGGAGTGAACACTGAAGCTTTCTTT. It encodes CASSAIGVNTEAFF.

The rearrangement uses TRBV4-1 and TRBJ1-1; D unresolved. The V end was cut by 1 base, the J end by 8 bases, with 14 bases between. Germline loops: CDR1 MGHRA, CDR2 YSYEKL. The CDR3 totals 14 residues. The CDR3 loop is CASSQVFLAGEAFF. For the CDR3, the DNA is TGCGCCAGCAGCCAAGTCTTCCTGGCGGGGGAAGCTTTCTTT.

Details on this clone: At one end, the junction sequence differs from germline, possibly due to a read error. V gene TRBV7-2 combines with J gene TRBJ2-2, with D uncertain. The germline CDR1 and CDR2 sequences are SGHTA and FQGNSA. The CDR3 consists of 14 residues. The DNA for the CDR3 is TGTGCCAGCAGTTTAGGTCTAAGCACCGGGGAGCTGTTTTTT. Amino acid sequence: CASSLGLSTGELFF.

The V gene is TRBV20-1, the J gene TRBJ2-1, with 7 bases lining up with TRBD2. CDR3 length: 15 amino acids. The germline CDR1 and CDR2 sequences are DFQATT and SNEGSKA (reference sequence). V trimming: 3 bases; J trimming: 0 bases; junction bases outside the gene matches: 5. CDR3 DNA: TGCAGTGCTAGTGGGGGGGGTTCCTCCTACAATGAGCAGTTCTTC. Its translation: CSASGGGSSYNEQFF.

The chain links TRBV2 to TRBJ2-7; D might be TRBD2 (5 bases). The CDR3 length is 14 residues. V was trimmed by 6 bases and J by 3 bases, leaving 15 bases between them. CDR1 is SNHLY, CDR2 FYNNEI, per germline. CDR3 protein: CASSVAGNYYEQYF. The CDR3 DNA is TGTGCCAGCAGCGTAGCCGGGAACTACTACGAGCAGTACTTC.

The gene calls are TRBV7-2 and TRBJ2-2; 13 positions agree with TRBD2. CDR1 is SGHTA and CDR2 is FQGNSA in the germline V gene. V lost 5 bases to trimming and J lost 5 bases; unmatched junction nucleotides: 8. The CDR3 sequence is 17 residues long. The chain's CDR3 is CASSPGLAGAGTGELFF. The CDR3 DNA follows: TGTGCCAGCAGCCCCGGACTAGCGGGAGCGGGGACCGGGGAGCTGTTTTTT.

The CDR3 sequence is CAWRGQNNSPLHF. The CDR3 region has the DNA TGTGCCTGGCGAGGACAGAATAATTCACCCCTCCACTTT. J is TRBJ1-6 and V is TRBV30; a weak D match, TRBD1 (6 bases). This CDR3 is 13 amino acids long. CDR1 is GTSNPN, CDR2 SVGIG, per germline (reference sequence). V shed 5 bases and J shed 5 bases, with 10 bases lying between them.

The V call is TRBV27, the J call TRBJ1-5; D may be TRBD1 (5 bases). In germline, CDR1 is MNHEY, CDR2 SMNVEV (reference sequence). CDR3 size: 13 residues. Trimming left V 6 bases short and J 4 bases short, with 10 bases between. The CDR3 bases are TGTGCCAGCAGCAGGGTGATGAATCAGCCCCAGCATTTT. Encoded protein: CASSRVMNQPQHF.

V usage is TRBV28 and J usage is TRBJ1-2; TRBD1 matches at 7 bases. The V gene's germline CDR1 is MDHEN and CDR2 SYDVKM. CDR3 length: 15 amino acids. V was clipped by 2 bases and J by 4 bases; unmatched bases: 7. The CDR3 region is CASSLDQRTGYGYTF. As DNA, the CDR3 is TGTGCCAGCAGTTTAGATCAAAGGACAGGCTATGGCTACACCTTC.

V gene TRBV9 combines with J gene TRBJ1-3; a possible D gene is TRBD1 (5 bases). Germline V gene data show CDR1 as SGDLS and CDR2 as YYNGEE. V was pared by 4 bases and J by 3 bases, with 17 bases between. The CDR3 extends over 16 amino acids. Here the CDR3 reads CASSPRGGVGGNTIYF. DNA for the CDR3: TGTGCCAGCAGCCCCCGAGGAGGGGTAGGTGGAAACACCATATATTTT.

The rearrangement joins TRBV30 to TRBJ2-1, with 10 bases that match TRBD2. This CDR3 is 14 amino acids long. V lost 2 bases and J lost 6; bases outside the gene matches: 4. In germline, CDR1 is GTSNPN, CDR2 SVGIG (reference sequence). CDR3: CAWSRAGGPNEQFF. CDR3 DNA sequence: TGTGCCTGGAGTAGAGCGGGGGGGCCCAATGAGCAGTTCTTC.